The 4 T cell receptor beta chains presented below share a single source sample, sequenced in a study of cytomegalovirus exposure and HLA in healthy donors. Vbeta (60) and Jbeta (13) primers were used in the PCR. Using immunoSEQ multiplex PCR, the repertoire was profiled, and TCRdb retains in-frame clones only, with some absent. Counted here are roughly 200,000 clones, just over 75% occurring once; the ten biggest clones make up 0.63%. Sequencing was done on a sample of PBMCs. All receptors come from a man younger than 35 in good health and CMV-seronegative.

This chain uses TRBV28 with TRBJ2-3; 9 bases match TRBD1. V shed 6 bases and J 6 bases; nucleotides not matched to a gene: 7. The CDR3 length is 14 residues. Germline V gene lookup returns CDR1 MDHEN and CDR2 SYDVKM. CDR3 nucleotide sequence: TGTGCCAGCAGGCCCGGACAGGGGATGGATACGCAGTATTTT. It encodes CASRPGQGMDTQYF.

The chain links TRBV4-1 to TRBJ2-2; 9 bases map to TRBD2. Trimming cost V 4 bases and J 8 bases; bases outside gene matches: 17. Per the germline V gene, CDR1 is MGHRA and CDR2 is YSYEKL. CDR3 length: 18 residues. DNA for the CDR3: TGCGCCAGCAGCCGAGATCTTAGCGGGGGAGGGGCTGTAGGGGAGCTGTTTTTT. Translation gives CASSRDLSGGGAVGELFF.

The CDR3 DNA is TGTGCCAGCAACGGACAGGGACGGGACTATGGCTACACCTTC. Translating it yields CASNGQGRDYGYTF. V gene TRBV2 combines with J gene TRBJ1-2; 8 bases agree with TRBD1. The junction had 7 bases not matched to a gene; V was cut back by 7 bases and J by 3 bases. Germline-derived CDR1 and CDR2 are SNHLY and FYNNEI. The CDR3 contains 14 residues.

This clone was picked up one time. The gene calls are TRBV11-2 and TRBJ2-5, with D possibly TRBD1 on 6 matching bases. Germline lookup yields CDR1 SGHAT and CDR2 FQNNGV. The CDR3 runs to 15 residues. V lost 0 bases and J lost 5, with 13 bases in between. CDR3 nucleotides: TGTGCCAGCAGCTTAGATTGGCAGGGGCGGGAGACCCAGTACTTC. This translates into CASSLDWQGRETQYF.